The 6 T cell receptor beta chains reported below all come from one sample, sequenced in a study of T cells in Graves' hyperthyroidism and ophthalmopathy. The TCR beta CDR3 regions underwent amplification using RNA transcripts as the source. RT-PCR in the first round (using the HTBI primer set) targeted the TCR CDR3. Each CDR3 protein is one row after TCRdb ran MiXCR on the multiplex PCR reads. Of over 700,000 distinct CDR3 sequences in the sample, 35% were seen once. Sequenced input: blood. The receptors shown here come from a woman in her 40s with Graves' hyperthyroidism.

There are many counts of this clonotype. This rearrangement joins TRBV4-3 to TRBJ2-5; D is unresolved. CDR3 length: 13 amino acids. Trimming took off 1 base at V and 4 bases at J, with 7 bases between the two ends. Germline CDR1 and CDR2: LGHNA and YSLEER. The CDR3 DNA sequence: TGCGCCAGCAGCCAAGGATTGTCAGAGACCCAGTACTTC. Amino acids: CASSQGLSETQYF.

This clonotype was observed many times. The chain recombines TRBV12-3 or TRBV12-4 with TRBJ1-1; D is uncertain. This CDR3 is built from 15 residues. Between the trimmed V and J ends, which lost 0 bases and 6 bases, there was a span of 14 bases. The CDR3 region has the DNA TGTGCCAGCAGTTTAGCGTTGGTGGGGTGGTCTGAAGCTTTCTTT. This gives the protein CASSLALVGWSEAFF.

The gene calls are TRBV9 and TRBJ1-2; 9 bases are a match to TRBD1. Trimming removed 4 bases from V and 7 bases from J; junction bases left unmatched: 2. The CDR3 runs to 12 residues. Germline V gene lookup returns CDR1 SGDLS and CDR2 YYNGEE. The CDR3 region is CASSRQGVGYTF. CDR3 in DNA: TGTGCCAGCAGCAGACAGGGGGTTGGCTACACCTTC.

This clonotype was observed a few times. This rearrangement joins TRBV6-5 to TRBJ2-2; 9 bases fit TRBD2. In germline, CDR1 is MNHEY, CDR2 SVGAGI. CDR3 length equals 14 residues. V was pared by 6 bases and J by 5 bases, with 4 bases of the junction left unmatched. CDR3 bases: TGTGCCAGCAGGCGGGAGGGGAGTACCGGGGAGCTGTTTTTT. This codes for CASRREGSTGELFF.

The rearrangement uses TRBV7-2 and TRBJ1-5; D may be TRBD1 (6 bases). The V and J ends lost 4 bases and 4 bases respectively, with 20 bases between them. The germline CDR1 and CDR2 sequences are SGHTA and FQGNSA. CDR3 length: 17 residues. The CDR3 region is CASSSYSSGTPNQPQHF. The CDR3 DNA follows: TGTGCCAGCAGCTCCTACTCCTCCGGGACACCTAATCAGCCCCAGCATTTT.

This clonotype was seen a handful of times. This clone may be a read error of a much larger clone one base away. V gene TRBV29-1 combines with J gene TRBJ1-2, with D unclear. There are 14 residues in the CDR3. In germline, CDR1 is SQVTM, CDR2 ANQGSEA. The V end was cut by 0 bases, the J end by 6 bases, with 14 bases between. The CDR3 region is CSVEDPTEGHGYTF. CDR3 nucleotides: TGCAGCGTTGAAGATCCCACCGAAGGGCATGGCTACACCTTC.